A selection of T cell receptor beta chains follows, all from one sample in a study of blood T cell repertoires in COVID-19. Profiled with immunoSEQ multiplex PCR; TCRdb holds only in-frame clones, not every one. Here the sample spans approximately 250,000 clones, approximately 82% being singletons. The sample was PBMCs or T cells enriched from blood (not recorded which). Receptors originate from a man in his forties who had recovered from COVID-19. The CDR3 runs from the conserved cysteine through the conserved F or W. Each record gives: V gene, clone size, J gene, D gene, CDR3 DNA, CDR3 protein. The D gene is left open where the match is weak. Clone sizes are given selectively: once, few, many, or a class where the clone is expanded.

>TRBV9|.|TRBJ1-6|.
TGTGCCAGCAGCGCCGCACAGGGTAGCTCACCCCTCCACTTT
CASSAAQGSSPLHF
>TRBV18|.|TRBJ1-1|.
TGTGCCAGCTCACCACAGTGGGGCGGCGCTGGCATGAACACTGAAGCTTTCTTT
CASSPQWGGAGMNTEAFF
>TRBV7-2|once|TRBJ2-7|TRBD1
TGTGCCAGCAGCTTAGTATCCGGGACAGGGGTTGTAGGGCAGTACTTC
CASSLVSGTGVVGQYF
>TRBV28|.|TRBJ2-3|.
TGTGCCAGCACTTGGGGGCACTCTGGCATGGCTAGCACAGATACGCAGTATTTT
CASTWGHSGMASTDTQYF
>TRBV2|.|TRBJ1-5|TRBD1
TGTGCCGGCTGGACAGGGGTGAGCAATCAGCCCCAGCATTTT
CAGWTGVSNQPQHF
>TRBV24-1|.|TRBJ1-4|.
TGTGCCACCAGTGCCCCGGGTCCCGTTTTTGAAAAACTGTTTTTT
CATSAPGPVFEKLFF
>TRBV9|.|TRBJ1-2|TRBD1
TGTGCCAGCAGCGTCTCAGAGACAGGGCCTAACTATGGCTACACCTTC
CASSVSETGPNYGYTF
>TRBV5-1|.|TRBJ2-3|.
TGCGCCAGCAGCTTACCAGCGGGGTCCACAGGGGATACGCAGTATTTT
CASSLPAGSTGDTQYF
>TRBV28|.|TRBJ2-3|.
TGTGCCAGCAGTTTTCCGGGGAGTTCCTCTAGCACAGATACGCAGTATTTT
CASSFPGSSSSTDTQYF
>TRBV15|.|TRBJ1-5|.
TGTGCCACAGGGGCAGGCAATCAGCCCCAGCATTTT
CATGAGNQPQHF
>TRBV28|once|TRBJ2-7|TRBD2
TGTGCCAGCAGTCGGACTAGCGGGAGGTCCTACGAGCAGTACTTC
CASSRTSGRSYEQYF
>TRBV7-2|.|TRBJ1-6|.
TGTGCCAGCAGCTTAGTCAGGCTTAATTCACCCCTCCACTTT
CASSLVRLNSPLHF
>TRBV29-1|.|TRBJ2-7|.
TGCAGCGTTGGAATGGCAAGCTCCTACGAGCAGTACTTC
CSVGMASSYEQYF
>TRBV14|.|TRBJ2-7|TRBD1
TGTGCCAGCAGCCGATACGGCCGGGACAGGGGTCACTCCTACGAGCAGTACTTC
CASSRYGRDRGHSYEQYF
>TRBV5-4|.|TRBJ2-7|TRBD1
TGTGCCATCGTACGGGGACAGGGCTCCTACGAGCAGTACTTC
CAIVRGQGSYEQYF
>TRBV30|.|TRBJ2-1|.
TGTGCCTGGATAATTGGAGGGCTCTACAATGAGCAGTTCTTC
CAWIIGGLYNEQFF
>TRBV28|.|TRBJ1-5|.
TGTGCCAGCAGACTCACTAGGCCGGGAGGCAATCAGCCCCAGCATTTT
CASRLTRPGGNQPQHF
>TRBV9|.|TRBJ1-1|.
TGTGCCAGCAGCCCGAGGGCCTTGAACACTGAAGCTTTCTTT
CASSPRALNTEAFF
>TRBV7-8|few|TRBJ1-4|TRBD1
TGTGCCAGCAGCCGCTCAAACAGGGGTACTAATGAAAAACTGTTTTTT
CASSRSNRGTNEKLFF
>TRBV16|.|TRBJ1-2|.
TGTGCCAGCAGCCTCGGGGGGGCAGATGGCTACACCTTC
CASSLGGADGYTF
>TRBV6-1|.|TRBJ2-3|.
TGTGCCAGCAGTGAAGTCCCCCTTTCGGCGCAGTATTTT
CASSEVPLSAQYF
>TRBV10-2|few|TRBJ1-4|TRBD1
TGCGCCAGCAGTCGTGACAGGGCAACTAATGAAAAACTGTTTTTT
CASSRDRATNEKLFF
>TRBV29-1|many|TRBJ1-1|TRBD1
TGCAGCGTTGACCCGGGACAGCGGCGTGAAGCTTTCTTT
CSVDPGQRREAFF